This passage covers 17 T cell receptor beta chains from one sample sequenced in a study of T cell responses to AZD1222 COVID-19 vaccine. Using immunoSEQ multiplex PCR, the repertoire was profiled, and TCRdb retains in-frame clones only, with some absent. This table holds approximately 57,000 clones, approximately 86% found once. This sample comprised peripheral blood, obtained on day 0 of AZD1222 vaccination. The receptors come from an adult in good health.

The rearrangement uses TRBV13 and TRBJ1-1; D is perhaps TRBD1 (5 bases). This CDR3 comprises 13 residues. Trimming shortened V by 5 bases and J by 5 bases, and 12 bases separated the two germline ends. In germline, CDR1 is PRHDT, CDR2 FYEKMQ (reference sequence). The CDR3 DNA sequence: TGTGCCAGCAGCCTCTACGGGGGGACTGAAGCTTTCTTT. It specifies CASSLYGGTEAFF. The variable domain in full, completed from reference TRBV13 and TRBJ1-1, reads AAGVIQSPRHLIKEKRETATLKCYPIPRHDTVYWYQQGPGQDPQFLISFYEKMQSDKGSIPDRFSAQQFSDYHSELNMSSLELGDSALYFCASSLYGGTEAFFGQGTRLTVV.

This rearrangement joins TRBV27 to TRBJ2-1, with 8 bases fitting TRBD2. Germline V gene sequence: CDR1 MNHEY, CDR2 SMNVEV (reference sequence). V shed 8 bases and J 5 bases; nucleotides not matched to a gene: 14. The CDR3 loop spans 16 amino acids. CDR3 protein: CASSRPGLDNNNEQFF. The CDR3, as DNA: TGTGCCAGCTCCAGGCCGGGACTAGATAATAACAATGAGCAGTTCTTC.

This clone has only one observation. This chain links TRBV19 with TRBJ1-2, with 10 positions matching TRBD1. Germline loops: CDR1 LNHDA, CDR2 SQIVND (reference sequence). V gave up 4 bases and J gave up 5 bases; unmatched junction bases: 7. The CDR3 spans 15 residues. As DNA, the CDR3 is TGTGCCAGTAGTAAGACAGGGGGCGCGGATTATGGCTACACCTTC. Protein: CASSKTGGADYGYTF.

This clone was seen a single time. This chain uses TRBV30 with TRBJ2-7; no definite D call. The CDR3 is 13 residues long. With 0 bases removed from V and 4 bases from J, the gap between germline ends came to 10 bases. Looked up from germline, CDR1 is GTSNPN and CDR2 is SVGIG (reference sequence). In DNA form, the CDR3 reads TGTGCCTGGAGTGTGTCTACCAATTACGAGCAGTACTTC. It translates to CAWSVSTNYEQYF.

J is TRBJ1-5 and V is TRBV3-1 (or the pseudogene TRBV3-2); D is uncertain. V shed 0 bases and J shed 1 base, with 7 bases lying between them. Germline V gives CDR1 LGHDT, CDR2 YNNKEL (reference sequence). This CDR3 comprises 15 residues. The CDR3 region has the DNA TGTGCCAGCAGCCAAGACAGTACGAGCAATCAGCCCCAGCATTTT. It specifies CASSQDSTSNQPQHF.

The chain has TRBV2 and TRBJ1-2; no clear D. Looked up from germline, CDR1 is SNHLY and CDR2 is FYNNEI. The CDR3 contains 13 residues. Trimming shortened V by 4 bases and J by 8 bases, and 14 bases separated the two germline ends. CDR3 in amino acids: CASSVNQIEGYTF. As DNA, the CDR3 is TGTGCCAGCAGTGTGAATCAAATAGAGGGCTACACCTTC.

The rearrangement links TRBV5-1 to TRBJ1-2; 7 bases agree with TRBD1. Germline CDR1 is SGHRS and CDR2 is YFSETQ. The ends lost 4 bases at V and 7 bases at J; junction bases unmatched: 13. This CDR3 comprises 15 residues. The CDR3 sequence is CASSHAIQGVGGYTF. The CDR3 coding sequence is TGCGCCAGCAGCCACGCGATTCAGGGGGTGGGTGGCTACACCTTC.

This chain joins TRBV4-1 and TRBJ2-1; D possibly corresponds to TRBD1 (6 bases). Germline lookup yields CDR1 MGHRA and CDR2 YSYEKL. Trimming removed 5 bases from V and 3 bases from J, with 17 bases in between. CDR3 length: 16 residues. CDR3 loop: CASSSSEQGNYNEQFF. The CDR3 region has the DNA TGCGCCAGCAGCTCCTCCGAACAGGGTAACTACAATGAGCAGTTCTTC.

This chain connects TRBV6-5 to TRBJ1-5; D uncertain. V was shortened by 7 bases and J by 4 bases, with 11 bases between the two germline ends. Germline assignment: CDR1 MNHEY and CDR2 SVGAGI. The CDR3 sequence is 13 residues long. Here the CDR3 reads CASTAAGNQPQHF. The CDR3 DNA reads TGTGCCAGCACGGCGGCAGGAAATCAGCCCCAGCATTTT.

The gene calls are TRBV9 and TRBJ1-1, with 7 bases aligning to TRBD1. CDR3 length: 14 amino acids. Germline CDR1 and CDR2: SGDLS and YYNGEE. V gave up 4 bases and J gave up 5 bases; unmatched junction bases: 8. The CDR3 sequence is CASSPRQGETEAFF. CDR3 DNA: TGTGCCAGCAGCCCCCGACAGGGTGAGACTGAAGCTTTCTTT.

J is TRBJ2-3 and V is TRBV5-1, with 8 bases aligning to TRBD2. V shed 0 bases and J 5 bases; nucleotides not matched to a gene: 8. The CDR3 is made up of 16 amino acids. CDR1 SGHRS and CDR2 YFSETQ come from the germline V gene. CDR3 amino acids: CASSLGSGSGEDTQYF. CDR3 bases: TGCGCCAGCAGCTTGGGCAGCGGGAGTGGTGAAGATACGCAGTATTTT.

CDR3 nucleotides: TGCGCCAGCAGTGAGTTCCGGACTAATGAAAAACTGTTTTTT. Protein: CASSEFRTNEKLFF. The chain joins TRBV10-2 to TRBJ1-4; D not certain. The CDR3 consists of 14 residues. Germline V CDR1 and CDR2: WSHSY, SAAADI. Deletions cut 1 base from V and 2 bases from J, with 5 bases between.

The chain is built from TRBV28 and TRBJ1-1; D possibly corresponds to TRBD1 (5 bases). V lost 0 bases and J lost 10, with 15 bases in between. The CDR3 runs 14 residues. The germline V gene encodes CDR1 MDHEN and CDR2 SYDVKM. DNA of the CDR3: TGTGCCAGCAGTTTATGGAAGGGCCAAGGGGCAGCTTTCTTT. Translation gives CASSLWKGQGAAFF. Based on the CDR3 plus reference TRBV28 and TRBJ1-1, the full variable domain is DVKVTQSSRYLVKRTGEKVFLECVQDMDHENMFWYRQDPGLGLRLIYFSYDVKMKEKGDIPEGYSVSREKKERFSLILESASTNQTSMYLCASSLWKGQGAAFFGQGTRLTVV.

The CDR3: CASSLKPGQGYGYTF. In nucleotides, the CDR3 is TGTGCCAGCAGTTTAAAACCGGGACAGGGCTATGGCTACACCTTC. This chain links TRBV28 with TRBJ1-2, with 9 bases lining up with TRBD1. V dropped 2 bases and J dropped 4; count of bases not matched to a gene: 5. This CDR3 contains 15 residues. Germline CDR1 reads MDHEN; CDR2 reads SYDVKM.

V and J are TRBV12-3 or TRBV12-4 and TRBJ1-4; D is ambiguous. There are 11 residues in the CDR3. Trimming took off 7 bases at V and 7 bases at J, with 7 bases between the two ends. The CDR3 region is CASKRTEKLFF. The CDR3 region has the DNA TGTGCCAGCAAAAGGACTGAAAAACTGTTTTTT.

V gene TRBV27 combines with J gene TRBJ1-2; tentatively, D is TRBD1 (5 bases). The V gene's germline CDR1 is MNHEY and CDR2 SMNVEV (reference sequence). V lost 2 bases and J 5 bases, leaving 18 bases between the germline ends. There are 16 residues in the CDR3. In DNA form, the CDR3 reads TGTGCCAGCAGTTTAATGGGACCGCCAGGGCTTTATGGCTACACCTTC. Translating it yields CASSLMGPPGLYGYTF.

The chain links TRBV6-2 or TRBV6-3 to TRBJ1-1, with unresolved D. V gave up 2 bases and J gave up 4 bases, with 11 bases separating them. Germline CDR1 is MNHEY and CDR2 is SVGEGT. The CDR3 length is 14 residues. Here the CDR3 reads CASSYGGRGTEAFF. In DNA form, the CDR3 reads TGTGCCAGCAGTTACGGTGGGCGGGGCACTGAAGCTTTCTTT.